This paragraph covers one T cell receptor (beta chain) sequence. The antigen remains undetermined. The sample belongs to a study of cytomegalovirus exposure and HLA in healthy donors. Whole-study results and caveats: About 87% or about 30% of the time was how often most TCR beta V segments were productive, according to an earlier analysis. In a later analysis, DRB1 alleles had the most associated TCRs; HLA-C alleles the fewest. The study flagged roughly 150 TCR beta chains as cytomegalovirus-associated. One later analysis reportedly identified an Asian-associated ancestry cluster that showed fewer N-insertions than the roughly 600-donor mean.

Per the germline V gene, CDR1 is SGDLS and CDR2 is YYNGEE. The CDR3 is 13 amino acids. The V end was cut by 4 bases, the J end by 3 bases, with 10 bases between. The PCR used 60 Vbeta and 13 Jbeta primers. Profiling relied on immunoSEQ multiplex PCR, and the TCRdb table lists in-frame clones only, not all of them. The table includes roughly 130,000 clones, around 80% detected once. The sequenced sample consisted of PBMCs. This chain joins TRBV9 and TRBJ1-2; D call uncertain. The clonotype comes from a woman aged 18-29 years in good health and CMV-seropositive. CDR3 nucleotides: TGTGCCAGCAGCCCCCCGGAGGACTATGGCTACACCTTC. It translates to CASSPPEDYGYTF.